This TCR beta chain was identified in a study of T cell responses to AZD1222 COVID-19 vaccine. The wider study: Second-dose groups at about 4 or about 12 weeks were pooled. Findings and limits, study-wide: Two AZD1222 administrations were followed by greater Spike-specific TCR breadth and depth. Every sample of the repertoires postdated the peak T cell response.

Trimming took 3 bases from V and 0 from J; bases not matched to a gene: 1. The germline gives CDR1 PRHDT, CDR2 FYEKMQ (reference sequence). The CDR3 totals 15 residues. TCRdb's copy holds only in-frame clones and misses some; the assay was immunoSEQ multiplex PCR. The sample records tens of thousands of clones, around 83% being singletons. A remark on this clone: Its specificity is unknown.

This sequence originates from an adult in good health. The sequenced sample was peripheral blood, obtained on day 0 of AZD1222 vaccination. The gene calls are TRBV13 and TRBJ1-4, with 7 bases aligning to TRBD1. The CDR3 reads CASSLGTATNEKLFF. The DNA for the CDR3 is TGTGCCAGCAGCTTGGGGACAGCAACTAATGAAAAACTGTTTTTT.